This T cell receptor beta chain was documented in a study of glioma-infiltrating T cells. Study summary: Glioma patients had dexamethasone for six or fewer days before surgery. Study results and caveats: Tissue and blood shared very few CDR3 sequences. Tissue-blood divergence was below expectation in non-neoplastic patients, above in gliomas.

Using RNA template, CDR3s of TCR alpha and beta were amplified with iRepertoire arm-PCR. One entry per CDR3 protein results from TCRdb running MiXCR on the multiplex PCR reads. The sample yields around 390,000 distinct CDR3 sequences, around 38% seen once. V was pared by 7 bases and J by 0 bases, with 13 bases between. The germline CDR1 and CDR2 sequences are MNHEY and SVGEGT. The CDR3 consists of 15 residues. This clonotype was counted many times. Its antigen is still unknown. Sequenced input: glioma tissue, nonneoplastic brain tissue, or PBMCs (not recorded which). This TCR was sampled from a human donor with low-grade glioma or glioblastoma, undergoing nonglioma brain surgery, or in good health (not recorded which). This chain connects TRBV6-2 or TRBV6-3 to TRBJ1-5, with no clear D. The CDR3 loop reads CASTFRQYSNQPQHF. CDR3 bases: TGTGCCAGCACGTTCCGGCAGTATAGCAATCAGCCCCAGCATTTT.